The 5 T cell receptor beta chains listed next were all sequenced from one sample in a study of response to subunit inactivated influenza vaccine. TCRdb re-called the RT-PCR reads with MiXCR, one entry per CDR3 protein. Counted here are roughly 710,000 distinct CDR3 sequences, about 15% occurring once; the ten biggest clones make up 7.5% to 9%. The sequencing here drew on PBMCs from blood, taken 14 to 15 days before vaccination. The receptor set was obtained from a man aged 50 or older who received an inactivated influenza vaccine.

The chain couples TRBV29-1 to TRBJ2-7; D is unclear. The V end lost 3 bases, the J end lost 5 bases, and 2 bases lay between the germline ends. Germline values: CDR1 SQVTM, CDR2 ANQGSEA. This CDR3 contains 9 residues. DNA of the CDR3: TGCAGCGTTGAGGACGAGCAGTACTTC. Its translation is CSVEDEQYF.

This clonotype was observed at least ten times. This rearrangement joins TRBV27 to TRBJ2-3, with 7 bases aligning to TRBD2. The CDR3 spans 16 residues. V lost 3 bases to trimming and J lost 3 bases; unmatched junction nucleotides: 9. Germline V lookup: CDR1 MNHEY, CDR2 SMNVEV (reference sequence). This chain's CDR3 is CASSLTSRQFTDTQYF. Written as DNA, the CDR3 is TGTGCCAGCAGTTTGACTAGCAGGCAATTTACAGATACGCAGTATTTT.

J is TRBJ2-7 and V is TRBV25-1, with 10 nucleotides matching TRBD2. Germline V lookup: CDR1 MGHDK, CDR2 SYGVNS. J was trimmed by 4 bases and V by 5 bases; bases with no gene match: 11. This CDR3 is built from 16 residues. CDR3 DNA sequence: TGTGCCAGCAGTCCCGAGGGAGCGGGAGGGGTTTACGAGCAGTACTTC. This gives the protein CASSPEGAGGVYEQYF.

This chain joins TRBV6-5 and TRBJ2-5; D not resolved. Trimming pared 0 bases from V and 5 bases from J, leaving 7 bases between. There are 13 residues in the CDR3. From germline, CDR1 is MNHEY and CDR2 SVGAGI. CDR3 nucleotide sequence: TGTGCCAGCAGTTACTCGGTGATCGAGACCCAGTACTTC. Translated: CASSYSVIETQYF.

This clonotype was detected many times. This chain connects TRBV12-3 or TRBV12-4 to TRBJ2-4; D may be TRBD2 (5 bases). The CDR3 has 14 amino acids. Trimming took off 7 bases at V and 3 bases at J, with 13 bases between the two ends. The DNA for the CDR3 is TGTGCCAGCACCGACTACCGGGGCAAAAACATTCAGTACTTC. It encodes CASTDYRGKNIQYF.